The sequence of this T cell receptor (beta chain) was determined in a study of T cell repertoires in cytomegalovirus infection. Overall study findings and caveats: Carriage of CMV together with the relevant HLA was identifiable through cumulative public TCR beta family frequency.

TCRdb called the reads again in MiXCR, with one record for every CDR3 protein. Among some 940,000 distinct CDR3 sequences, approximately 32% were seen once, and the ten largest hold over 10%. This clonotype was observed a handful of times. Its antigen is unknown. Germline CDR1 and CDR2: MNHNS and SASEGT. V lost 5 bases, J lost 9 bases, and 17 bases lay in between. The CDR3 has 15 residues. This sequence joins TRBV6-1 and TRBJ1-6; D is possibly TRBD1 (5 bases). The sequencing here drew on cultured CD8+ T cells from PBMCs, taken from culture after CMV antigen stimulation. This TCR was recovered from a human donor in good health (CMV status not recorded). Some clones in this sample may be carry-over from other donors' samples. CDR3 coding DNA: TGTGCCAGCAGTCCGCGGGACGTGGGCCCTTCACCCCTCCACTTT. Translating gives CASSPRDVGPSPLHF.